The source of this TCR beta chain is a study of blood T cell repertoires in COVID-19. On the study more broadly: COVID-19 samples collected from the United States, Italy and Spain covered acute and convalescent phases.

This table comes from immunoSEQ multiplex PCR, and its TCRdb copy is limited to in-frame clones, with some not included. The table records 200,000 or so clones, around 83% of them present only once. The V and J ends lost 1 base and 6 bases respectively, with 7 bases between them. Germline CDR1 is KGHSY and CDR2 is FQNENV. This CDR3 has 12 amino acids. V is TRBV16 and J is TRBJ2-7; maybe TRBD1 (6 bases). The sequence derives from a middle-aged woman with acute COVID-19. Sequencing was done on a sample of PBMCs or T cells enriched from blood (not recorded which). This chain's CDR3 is CASSQWTVEQYF. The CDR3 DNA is TGTGCCAGCAGCCAATGGACAGTCGAGCAGTACTTC.